The source of this T cell receptor (beta chain) is a study of blood T cells in healthy people across ages. The study's findings and limits: Possibly confounding the expanded clonotype changes was the fact that donor CMV status was unknown.

There are many counts of this clonotype. Its antigen is unknown. A second PCR of 7 to 11 cycles used a sample-barcoded 5' primer and a J-beta primer mix. Each cDNA was tagged by a template-switch adaptor containing 12 random nucleotides. TCRdb re-derived calls from the 5' RACE reads in MiXCR, one entry per CDR3 protein. The data contain around 1.5 million distinct CDR3 sequences, 45% to 70% of them singletons. CDR3 length: 11 amino acids. From germline, CDR1 is MDHEN and CDR2 SYDVKM. V lost 7 bases, J lost 2 bases, and 5 bases lay in between. Those donating, healthy Caucasian individuals from Russia, were aged roughly 6 to 100. The amount of total RNA extracted per sample was at least 6 micrograms.

The sequence was collected from a man between 18 and 35 years old in good health. What was sequenced was blood. The chain carries TRBV28 and TRBJ2-5; no clear D gene. The CDR3 region is CASTNQETQYF. CDR3 bases: TGTGCCAGCACCAATCAAGAGACCCAGTACTTC.